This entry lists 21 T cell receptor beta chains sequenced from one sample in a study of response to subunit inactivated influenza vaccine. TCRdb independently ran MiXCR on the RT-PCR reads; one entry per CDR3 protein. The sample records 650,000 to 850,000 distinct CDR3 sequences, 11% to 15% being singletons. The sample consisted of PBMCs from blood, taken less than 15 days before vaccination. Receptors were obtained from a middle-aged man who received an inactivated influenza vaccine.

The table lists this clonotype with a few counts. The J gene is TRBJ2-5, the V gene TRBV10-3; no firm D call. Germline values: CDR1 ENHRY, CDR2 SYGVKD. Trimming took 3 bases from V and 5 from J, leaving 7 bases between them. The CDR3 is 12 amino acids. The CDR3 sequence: CAISDTSETQYF. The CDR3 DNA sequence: TGTGCCATCAGTGATACTTCGGAGACCCAGTACTTC.

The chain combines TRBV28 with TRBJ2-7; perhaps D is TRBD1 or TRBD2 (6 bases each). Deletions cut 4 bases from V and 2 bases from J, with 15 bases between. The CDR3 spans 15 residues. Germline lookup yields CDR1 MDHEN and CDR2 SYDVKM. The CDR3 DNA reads TGTGCCAGCAGTTCCATCCGGGGGCCGGCCTACGAGCAGTACTTC. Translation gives CASSSIRGPAYEQYF.

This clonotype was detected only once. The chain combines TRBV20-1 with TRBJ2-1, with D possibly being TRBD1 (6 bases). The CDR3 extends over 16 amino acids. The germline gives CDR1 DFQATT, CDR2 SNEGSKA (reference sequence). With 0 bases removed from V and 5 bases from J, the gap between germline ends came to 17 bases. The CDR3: CSAREMGQGRNNEQFF. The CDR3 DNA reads TGCAGTGCTAGAGAGATGGGGCAGGGGAGAAACAATGAGCAGTTCTTC.

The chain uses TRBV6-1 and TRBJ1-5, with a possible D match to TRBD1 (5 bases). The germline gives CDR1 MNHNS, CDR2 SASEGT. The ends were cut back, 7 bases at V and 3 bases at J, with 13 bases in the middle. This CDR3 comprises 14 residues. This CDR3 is CASTKGETNQPQHF. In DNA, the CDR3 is TGTGCCAGCACCAAAGGGGAGACCAATCAGCCCCAGCATTTT.

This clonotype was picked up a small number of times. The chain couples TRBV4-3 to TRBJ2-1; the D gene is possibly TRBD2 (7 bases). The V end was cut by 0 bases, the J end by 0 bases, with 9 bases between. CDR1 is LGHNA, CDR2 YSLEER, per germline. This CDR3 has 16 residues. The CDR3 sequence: CASSQEGGGSYNEQFF. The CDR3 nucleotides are TGCGCCAGCAGCCAAGAAGGGGGGGGCTCCTACAATGAGCAGTTCTTC.

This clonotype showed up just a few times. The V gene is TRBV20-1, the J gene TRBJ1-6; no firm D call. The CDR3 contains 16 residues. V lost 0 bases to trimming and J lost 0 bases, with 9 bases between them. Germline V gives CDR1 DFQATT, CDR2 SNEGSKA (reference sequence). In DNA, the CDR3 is TGCAGTGCTAGAGATCTATCAGGCTCCTATAATTCACCCCTCCACTTT. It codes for CSARDLSGSYNSPLHF.

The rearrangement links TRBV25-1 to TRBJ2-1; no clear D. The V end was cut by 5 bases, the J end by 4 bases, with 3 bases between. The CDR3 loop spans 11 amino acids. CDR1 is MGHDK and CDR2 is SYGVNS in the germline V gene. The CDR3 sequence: CASSWYNEQFF. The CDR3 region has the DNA TGTGCCAGCAGTTGGTACAATGAGCAGTTCTTC.

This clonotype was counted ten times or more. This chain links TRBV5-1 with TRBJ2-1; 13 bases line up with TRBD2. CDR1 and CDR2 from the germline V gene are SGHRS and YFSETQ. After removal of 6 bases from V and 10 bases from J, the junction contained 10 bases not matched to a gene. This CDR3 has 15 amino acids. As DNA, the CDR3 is TGCGCCAGCATCGACCGAACTAGCGGGGGGGCCGAGCAGTTCTTC. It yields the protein CASIDRTSGGAEQFF.

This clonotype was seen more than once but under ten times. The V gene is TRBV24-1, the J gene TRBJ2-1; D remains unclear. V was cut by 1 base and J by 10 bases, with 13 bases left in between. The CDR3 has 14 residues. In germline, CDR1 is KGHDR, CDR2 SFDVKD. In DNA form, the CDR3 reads TGTGCCACCAGTGATTTCTTGGGCTCGAACGAGCAGTTCTTC. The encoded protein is CATSDFLGSNEQFF.

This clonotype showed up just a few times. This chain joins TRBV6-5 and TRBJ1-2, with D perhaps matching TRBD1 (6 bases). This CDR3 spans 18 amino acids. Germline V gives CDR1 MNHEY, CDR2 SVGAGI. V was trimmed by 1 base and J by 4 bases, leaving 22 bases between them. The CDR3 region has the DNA TGTGCCAGCAGTTACTGGGGTCGGGGAACAGGGCGTCCCTATGGCTACACCTTC. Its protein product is CASSYWGRGTGRPYGYTF.

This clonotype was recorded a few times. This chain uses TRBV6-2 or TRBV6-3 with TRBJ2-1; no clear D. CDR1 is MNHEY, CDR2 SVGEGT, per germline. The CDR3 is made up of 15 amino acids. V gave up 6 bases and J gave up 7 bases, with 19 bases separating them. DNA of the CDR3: TGTGCCAGCAGGAACCCCGGGTCCCCTGGGAATGAGCAGTTCTTC. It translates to CASRNPGSPGNEQFF.

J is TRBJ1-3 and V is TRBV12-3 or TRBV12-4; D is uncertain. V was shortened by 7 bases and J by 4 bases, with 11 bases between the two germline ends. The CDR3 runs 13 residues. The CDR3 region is CASNSPPGNTIYF. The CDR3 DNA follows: TGTGCCAGCAATTCGCCCCCCGGAAACACCATATATTTT.

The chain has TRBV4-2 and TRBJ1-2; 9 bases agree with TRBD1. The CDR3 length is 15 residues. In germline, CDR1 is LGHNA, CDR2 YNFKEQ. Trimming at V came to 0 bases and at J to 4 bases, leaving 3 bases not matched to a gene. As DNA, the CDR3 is TGTGCCAGCAGCCAAGATTCGACAGGGGGCTATGGCTACACCTTC. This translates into CASSQDSTGGYGYTF.

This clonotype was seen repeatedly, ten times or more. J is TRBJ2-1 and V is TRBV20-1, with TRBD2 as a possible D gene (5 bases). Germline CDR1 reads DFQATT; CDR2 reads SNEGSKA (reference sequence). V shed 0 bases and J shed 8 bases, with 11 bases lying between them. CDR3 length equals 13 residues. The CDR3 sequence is CSARDLLGYEQFF. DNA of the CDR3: TGCAGTGCTAGAGACCTACTAGGTTATGAGCAGTTCTTC.

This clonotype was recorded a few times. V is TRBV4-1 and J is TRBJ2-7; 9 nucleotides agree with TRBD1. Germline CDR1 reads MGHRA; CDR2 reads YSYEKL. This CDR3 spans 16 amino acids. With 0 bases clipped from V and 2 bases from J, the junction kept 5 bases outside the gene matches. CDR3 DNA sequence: TGCGCCAGCAGCCAAGAAGTACGGGACAGGGCCTACGAGCAGTACTTC. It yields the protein CASSQEVRDRAYEQYF.

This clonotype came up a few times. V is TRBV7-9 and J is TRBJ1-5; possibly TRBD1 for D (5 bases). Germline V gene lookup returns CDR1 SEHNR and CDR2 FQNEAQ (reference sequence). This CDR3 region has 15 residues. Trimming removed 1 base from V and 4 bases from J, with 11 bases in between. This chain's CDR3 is CASSLGGVLNQPQHF. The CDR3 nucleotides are TGTGCCAGCAGCTTAGGAGGGGTCTTAAATCAGCCCCAGCATTTT.

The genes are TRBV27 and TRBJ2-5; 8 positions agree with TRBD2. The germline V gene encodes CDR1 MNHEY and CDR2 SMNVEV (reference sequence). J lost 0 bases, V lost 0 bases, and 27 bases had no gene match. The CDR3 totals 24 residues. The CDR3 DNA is TGTGCCAGCAGTTTATCTCTGTATTTGCTCGGCCGGGAGGGGTGGCAAGCAGACCAAGAGACCCAGTACTTC. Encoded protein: CASSLSLYLLGREGWQADQETQYF.

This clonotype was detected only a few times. DNA for the CDR3: TGTGCCAGCAGGAGGTCGAGCGGGAGTACAGATACGCAGTATTTT. Amino acid sequence: CASRRSSGSTDTQYF. V gene TRBV25-1 combines with J gene TRBJ2-3; 8 nucleotides agree with TRBD2. The V segment lost 6 bases and the J segment 3 bases; nucleotides outside the gene matches: 8. CDR1 MGHDK and CDR2 SYGVNS come from the germline V gene. CDR3 length equals 15 residues.

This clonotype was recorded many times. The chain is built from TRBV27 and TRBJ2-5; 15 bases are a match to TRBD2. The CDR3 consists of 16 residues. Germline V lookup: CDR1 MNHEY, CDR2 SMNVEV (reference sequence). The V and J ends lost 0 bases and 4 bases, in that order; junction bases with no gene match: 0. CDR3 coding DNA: TGTGCCAGCAGTTTATCGGGACTAGCGGGGGGAGAGACCCAGTACTTC. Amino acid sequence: CASSLSGLAGGETQYF.

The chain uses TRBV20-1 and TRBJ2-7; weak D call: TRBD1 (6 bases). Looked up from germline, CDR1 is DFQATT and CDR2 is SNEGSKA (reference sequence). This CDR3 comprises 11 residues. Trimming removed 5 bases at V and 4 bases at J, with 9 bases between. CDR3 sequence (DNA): TGCAGTGCTCAGAGGGGGTACGAGCAGTACTTC. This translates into CSAQRGYEQYF.

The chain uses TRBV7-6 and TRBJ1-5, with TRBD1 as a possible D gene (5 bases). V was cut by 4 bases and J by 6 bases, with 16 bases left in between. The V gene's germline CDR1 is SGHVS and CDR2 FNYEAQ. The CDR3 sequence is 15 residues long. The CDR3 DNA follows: TGTGCCAGCAGCTCTAGTCGGGGTAGGGGTCAGCCCCAGCATTTT. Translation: CASSSSRGRGQPQHF. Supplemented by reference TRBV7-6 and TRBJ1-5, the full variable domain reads GAGVSQSPRYKVTKRGQDVALRCDPISGHVSLYWYRQALGQGPEFLTYFNYEAQQDKSGLPNDRFSAERPEGSISTLTIQRTEQRDSAMYRCASSSSRGRGQPQHFGDGTRLSIL.